A selection of T cell receptor beta chains follows, all from one sample in a study of CD8+ T cells in alopecia areata. Only in-frame clones appear in the TCRdb table, and some are missing; sequencing was by immunoSEQ multiplex PCR. The repertoire holds roughly 200,000 clones, roughly two fifths seen once, with around 0.48% in the top ten. Sequencing was performed on CD4+ T cells sorted from blood, taken at approximately week 30, from a patient treated with tofacitinib. These receptors were obtained from a human donor with alopecia areata. Each CDR3 is given with its conserved first and last residue. The D gene is left open where the match is weak. The size of a clone is reported for some rows only, either as once, few or many, or as a class for expanded clones.

D gene | J gene | V gene | clone size | CDR3 DNA | CDR3 protein
TRBD2 | TRBJ2-7 | TRBV28 | few | TGTGCCAGCAGCCAAGCTAGCGGGGGTGACTACGAGCAGTACTTC | CASSQASGGDYEQYF
. | TRBJ2-6 | TRBV13 | . | TGTGCCAGCAGCTTCAATGGGGGGTACGCCCTGACTTTC | CASSFNGGYALTF
. | TRBJ2-1 | TRBV6-5 | once | TGTGCCAGCAGTTACTCTCCTAGCCTCAATGAGCAGTTCTTC | CASSYSPSLNEQFF
. | TRBJ2-7 | TRBV7-8 | . | TGTGCCAGCGTCTTAACCGGGACAACCTACGAGCAGTACTTC | CASVLTGTTYEQYF
. | TRBJ2-7 | TRBV5-1 | . | TGCGCCAGCAGCTTGGAACAGGCCCTACCCAGTGAGCAGTACTTC | CASSLEQALPSEQYF
. | TRBJ2-3 | TRBV23-1 | many | TGCGCCAGCAGTGGACCAAAGGGGACAGATACGCAGTATTTT | CASSGPKGTDTQYF
. | TRBJ1-5 | TRBV6-6 | few | TGTGCCAGCACTCTAGGCGGCAATCAGCCCCAGCATTTT | CASTLGGNQPQHF
TRBD1 | TRBJ1-2 | TRBV20-1 | . | TGCAGTGCTTACAGGGGTGGAGGCTACACCTTC | CSAYRGGGYTF
. | TRBJ2-5 | TRBV7-9 | . | TGTGCCAGCAGCTTATTTTCTAACCGTCAAGAGACCCAGTACTTC | CASSLFSNRQETQYF
. | TRBJ2-7 | TRBV5-1 | few | TGCGCCAGCAGCAACGCTCCCACCTACGAGCAGTACTTC | CASSNAPTYEQYF
. | TRBJ2-7 | TRBV6-5 | . | TGTGCCAGCAGTCCTCCGGGAATCTACGAGCAGTACTTC | CASSPPGIYEQYF
. | TRBJ2-1 | TRBV27 | few | TGTGCCAGCAGTTCTCTTTATGAGCAGTTCTTC | CASSSLYEQFF
. | TRBJ1-3 | TRBV7-2 | few | TGTGCCAGCCATTACAGAAACTCTGGAAACACCATATATTTT | CASHYRNSGNTIYF
. | TRBJ2-7 | TRBV6-1 | few | TGTGCCAGCACGAGGGACTTAACGACATACGAGCAGTACTTC | CASTRDLTTYEQYF
. | TRBJ1-2 | TRBV5-1 | . | TGCGCCAGCAGCTTGGCTTGGGTCTCCTATGGCTACACCTTC | CASSLAWVSYGYTF
. | TRBJ1-3 | TRBV6-5 | . | TGTGCCAGCGAACGCAGGGGTAACTCTGGAAACACCATATATTTT | CASERRGNSGNTIYF
. | TRBJ1-1 | TRBV29-1 | . | TGCAGCGTCGCTAGGACGACTGAAGCTTTCTTT | CSVARTTEAFF
. | TRBJ2-7 | TRBV5-1 | . | TGCGCCAGCAGCTTGGCCGGGCGGAGCGAGCAGTACTTC | CASSLAGRSEQYF
TRBD1 | TRBJ2-7 | TRBV25-1 | . | TGTGCCAGCGGGAGAGACAGGGCACCTGAGCAGTACTTC | CASGRDRAPEQYF
TRBD2 | TRBJ2-1 | TRBV6-1 | . | TGTGCCAGTCGTACCGGGACTAGCGGATACAATGAGCAGTTCTTC | CASRTGTSGYNEQFF
. | TRBJ1-1 | TRBV7-2 | few | TGTGCCAGCTTAAGGCCCCTGGGCGCTGAAGCTTTCTTT | CASLRPLGAEAFF
TRBD1 | TRBJ1-5 | TRBV27 | . | TGTGCCAGCAAGGTGACAGGCAGGGGGCAGCCCCAGCATTTT | CASKVTGRGQPQHF
. | TRBJ1-2 | TRBV30 | . | TGTGCCTGGACTAAGTTATATGGCTACACCTTC | CAWTKLYGYTF
. | TRBJ2-1 | TRBV6-5 | . | TGTGCCAGCAGTTACGGCGGGCTAAGCTCCTACAATGAGCAGTTCTTC | CASSYGGLSSYNEQFF
. | TRBJ2-3 | TRBV29-1 | few | TGCAGCGTCTTCAAGGGAAGCACAGATACGCAGTATTTT | CSVFKGSTDTQYF
. | TRBJ1-1 | TRBV7-3 | . | TGTGCCAGCAGCCCGTACATGAACACTGAAGCTTTCTTT | CASSPYMNTEAFF
. | TRBJ1-2 | TRBV27 | . | TGTGCCACCAGTCGGGCGGAAAACTATGGCTACACCTTC | CATSRAENYGYTF